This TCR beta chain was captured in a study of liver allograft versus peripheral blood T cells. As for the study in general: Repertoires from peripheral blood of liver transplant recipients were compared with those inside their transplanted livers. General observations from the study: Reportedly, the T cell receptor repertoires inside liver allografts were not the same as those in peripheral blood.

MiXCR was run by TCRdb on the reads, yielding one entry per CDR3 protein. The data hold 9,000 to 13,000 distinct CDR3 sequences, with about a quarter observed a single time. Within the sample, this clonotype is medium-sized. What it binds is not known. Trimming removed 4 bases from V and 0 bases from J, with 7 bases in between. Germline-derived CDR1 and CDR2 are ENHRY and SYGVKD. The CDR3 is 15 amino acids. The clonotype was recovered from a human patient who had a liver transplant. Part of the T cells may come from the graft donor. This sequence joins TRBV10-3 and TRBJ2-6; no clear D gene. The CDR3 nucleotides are TGTGCCATCAGTGCCCAGGTCTCTGGGGCCAACGTCCTGACTTTC. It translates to CAISAQVSGANVLTF.